The present entry profiles one T cell receptor beta chain with its context. In this sample, this clone turned up once. The antigen it binds to is not known. It has no much larger one-base neighbor in the sample; base qualities were not kept. The data were obtained in a study of blood T cell repertoires in COVID-19 (dated by TCRdb to the early 2020s). Background on the whole study: Collaborator samples came from the United States, Italy and Spain and covered acute and convalescent phases of COVID-19. The material from the prospective study consisted of cDNA or gDNA derived from T cells, B-cell-depleted T cells, or PBMCs. The dataset comprised deeply sampled blood TCRbeta repertoires from subjects exposed to, actively infected with, or recovered from COVID-19. The repertoires were released in a freely available public database meant as a resource for research on the immune response to SARS-CoV-2. The samples were drawn from two sources: the first 160 participants of the ongoing ImmuneRACE study, and 950 to 1,500 subjects contributed by 6 global collaborators. Sample metadata almost always included a de-identified subject ID, COVID-19 status, age in years and sex. Where available, HLA class I and class II types were taken from metadata supplied by the sample provider and were not determined by assay-based typing.

Collaborating institutions collected whole blood in K2EDTA tubes following their own protocols. For TCRbeta analysis, collaborators shipped samples as frozen whole blood, isolated PBMCs, or DNA extracted from either of those sample types. The immunoSEQ Assay, a bias-controlled multiplex PCR, was used to amplify TCRbeta CDR3 regions from genomic DNA. In the original analysis: Within the assay, amplification of reference gene primers was used to estimate how many nucleated cells each sample contained. To quantify the absolute abundance of each unique TCRbeta CDR3 rearrangement, sequence reads were collapsed and filtered. For each sample, productive Simpson clonality was calculated as the square root of Simpson's diversity index over productive rearrangements. This is the immuneACCESS table as TCRdb keeps it, with only in-frame sequences that have V and J called. A part of the clones is gone; compared with another copy, unresolved V genes explain less than half, and the rest is unexplained. The V and J calls and clone size come from that table; D and trimming were worked out from the DNA. The sample contains some 260,000 clones, about 85% of them found a single time. The ten biggest clones cover 3% of the sample.

V trim: 6 bases; J trim: 1 base; unmatched bases: 8. CDR1 MNHEY and CDR2 SVGAGI were looked up in the germline V gene. The CDR3 runs 15 residues from the cysteine to the phenylalanine. Only the CDR3 portion is preserved as DNA: 45 bases, with reading frame beginning at the first base. Overall results and qualifications from the work: Clinical and demographic metadata were provided uncurated, with the amount varying by source and participant.

Rearrangement joined TRBV6-5 to TRBJ2-5; TRBD1 matches 7 bases in the middle. The origin of this receptor is a man aged 18 to 35 with active or convalescent COVID-19. What was sequenced was peripheral blood. The sequenced DNA is TGTGCCAGCAGCGTCGGGACAGTGATCCAAGAGACCCAGTACTTC. Its protein reads: CASSVGTVIQETQYF.